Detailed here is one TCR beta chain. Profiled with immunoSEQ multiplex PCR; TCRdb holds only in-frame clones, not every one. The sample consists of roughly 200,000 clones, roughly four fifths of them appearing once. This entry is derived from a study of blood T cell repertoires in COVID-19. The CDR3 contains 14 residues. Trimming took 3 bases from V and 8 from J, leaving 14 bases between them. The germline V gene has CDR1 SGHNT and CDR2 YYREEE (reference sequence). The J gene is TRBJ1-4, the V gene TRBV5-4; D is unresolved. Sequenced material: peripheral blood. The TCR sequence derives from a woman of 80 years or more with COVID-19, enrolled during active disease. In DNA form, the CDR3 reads TGTGCCAGCAGCTCGGAGGCCCGGCTAGAAAAACTGTTTTTT. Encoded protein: CASSSEARLEKLFF.